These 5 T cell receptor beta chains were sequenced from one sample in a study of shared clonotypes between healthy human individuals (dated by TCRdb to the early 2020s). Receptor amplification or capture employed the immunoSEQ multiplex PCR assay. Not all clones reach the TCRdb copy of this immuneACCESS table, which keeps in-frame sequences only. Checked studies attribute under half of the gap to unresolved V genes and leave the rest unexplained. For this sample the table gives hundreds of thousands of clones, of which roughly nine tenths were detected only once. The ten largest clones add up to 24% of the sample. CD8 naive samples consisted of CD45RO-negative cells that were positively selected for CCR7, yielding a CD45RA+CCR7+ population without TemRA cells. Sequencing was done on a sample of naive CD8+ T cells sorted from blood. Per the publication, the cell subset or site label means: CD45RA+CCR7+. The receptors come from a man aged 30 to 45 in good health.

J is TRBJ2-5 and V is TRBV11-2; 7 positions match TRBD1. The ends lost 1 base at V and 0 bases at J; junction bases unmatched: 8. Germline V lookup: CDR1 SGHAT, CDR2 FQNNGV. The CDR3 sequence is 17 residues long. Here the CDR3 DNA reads TGTGCCAGCAGCTTAGCTTGGACAGGCCGATACCAAGAGACCCAGTACTTC. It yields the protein CASSLAWTGRYQETQYF. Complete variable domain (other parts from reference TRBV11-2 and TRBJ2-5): EAGVAQSPRYKIIEKRQSVAFWCNPISGHATLYWYQQILGQGPKLLIQFQNNGVVDDSQLPKDRFSAERLKGVDSTLKIQPAKLEDSAVYLCASSLAWTGRYQETQYFGPGTRLLVL.

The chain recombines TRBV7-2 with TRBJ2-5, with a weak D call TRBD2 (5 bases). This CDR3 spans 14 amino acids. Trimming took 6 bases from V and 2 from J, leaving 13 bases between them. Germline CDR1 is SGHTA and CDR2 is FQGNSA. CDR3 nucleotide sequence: TGTGCCAGCAGTTATCGCGGGTCGCAAGAGACCCAGTACTTC. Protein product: CASSYRGSQETQYF.

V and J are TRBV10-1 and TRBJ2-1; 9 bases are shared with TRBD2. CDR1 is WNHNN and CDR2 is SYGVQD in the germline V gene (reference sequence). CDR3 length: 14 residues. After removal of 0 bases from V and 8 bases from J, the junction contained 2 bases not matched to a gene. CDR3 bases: TGCGCCAGCAGTGAGTCTAGCGGGAGCGATGAGCAGTTCTTC. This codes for CASSESSGSDEQFF.

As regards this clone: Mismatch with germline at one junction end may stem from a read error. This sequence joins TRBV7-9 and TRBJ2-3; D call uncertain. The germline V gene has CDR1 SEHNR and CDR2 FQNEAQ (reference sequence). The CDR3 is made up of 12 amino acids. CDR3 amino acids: CASRLGGDTQYF. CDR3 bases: TGTGCCAGCCGCTTAGGTGGAGATACGCAGTATTTT.

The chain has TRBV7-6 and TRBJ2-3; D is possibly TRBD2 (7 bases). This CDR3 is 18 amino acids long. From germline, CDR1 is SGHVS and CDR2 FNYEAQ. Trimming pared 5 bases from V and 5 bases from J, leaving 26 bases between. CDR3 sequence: CASSPYAGAPPGVDTQYF. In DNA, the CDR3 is TGTGCCAGCAGCCCGTATGCGGGAGCGCCGCCAGGGGTAGATACGCAGTATTTT.